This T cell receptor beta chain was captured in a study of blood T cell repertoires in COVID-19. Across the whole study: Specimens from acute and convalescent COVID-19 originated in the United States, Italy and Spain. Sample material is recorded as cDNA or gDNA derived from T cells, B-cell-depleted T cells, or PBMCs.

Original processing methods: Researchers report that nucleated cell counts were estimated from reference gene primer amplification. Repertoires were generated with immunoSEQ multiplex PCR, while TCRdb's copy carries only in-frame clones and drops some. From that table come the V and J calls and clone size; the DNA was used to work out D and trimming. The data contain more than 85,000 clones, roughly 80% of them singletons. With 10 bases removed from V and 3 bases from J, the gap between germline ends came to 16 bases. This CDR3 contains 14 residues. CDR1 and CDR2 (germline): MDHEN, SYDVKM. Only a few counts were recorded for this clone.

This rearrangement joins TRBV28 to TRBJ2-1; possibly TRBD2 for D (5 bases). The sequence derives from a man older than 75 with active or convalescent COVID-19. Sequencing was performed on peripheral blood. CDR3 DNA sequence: TGTGCCACCCGACTAACTCCATTCTACAATGAGCAGTTCTTC. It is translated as CATRLTPFYNEQFF.